These 15 T cell receptor beta chains originate from one sample sequenced in a study of blood T cell repertoires in COVID-19. Assay used: immunoSEQ multiplex PCR; TCRdb lists only in-frame clones, some missing. The sample holds 100,000 to 150,000 clones, about 80% seen once. The sample taken for sequencing was peripheral blood. These receptors all stem from a man aged 55 to 70 with acute or convalescent COVID-19.

The gene calls are TRBV7-2 and TRBJ2-7; 9 bases agree with TRBD1. Trimming at V came to 0 bases and at J to 2 bases, leaving 5 bases not matched to a gene. The CDR3 totals 16 residues. Germline values: CDR1 SGHTA, CDR2 FQGNSA. The chain's CDR3 is CASSLAGGTGTYEQYF. CDR3 in DNA: TGTGCCAGCAGCTTAGCGGGCGGGACAGGGACCTACGAGCAGTACTTC.

The chain joins TRBV29-1 to TRBJ2-7, with 7 positions matching TRBD2. CDR1 and CDR2 from the germline V gene are SQVTM and ANQGSEA. This CDR3 comprises 13 residues. Trimming at V came to 0 bases and at J to 3 bases, leaving 2 bases not matched to a gene. DNA of the CDR3: TGCAGCGTTGAAGATCGGGGGGTCTACGAGCAGTACTTC. Its protein is CSVEDRGVYEQYF.

The chain is built from TRBV6-5 and TRBJ1-1; possible D gene TRBD1, 5 bases. This CDR3 is 13 amino acids long. Trimming took 10 bases from V and 3 from J, leaving 15 bases between them. Germline CDR1 reads MNHEY; CDR2 reads SVGAGI. CDR3 protein: CATGGGWDTEAFF. CDR3 nucleotide sequence: TGTGCCACCGGGGGAGGGTGGGACACTGAAGCTTTCTTT.

V usage is TRBV11-2 and J usage is TRBJ2-7, with TRBD2 matching over 9 bases. Trimming removed 5 bases from V and 4 bases from J; junction bases left unmatched: 9. The CDR3 consists of 15 residues. Per germline, CDR1 SGHAT and CDR2 FQNNGV. This chain's CDR3 is CASSGPREGLYEQYF. In DNA, the CDR3 is TGTGCCAGCAGCGGACCGCGGGAGGGCCTATACGAGCAGTACTTC.

By share, this clone counts as large. The chain combines TRBV7-9 with TRBJ2-7; 8 bases are shared with TRBD1. V dropped 4 bases and J dropped 6; count of bases not matched to a gene: 11. Germline loops: CDR1 SEHNR, CDR2 FQNEAQ (reference sequence). There are 15 residues in the CDR3. CDR3 in DNA: TGTGCCAGCAGCTCCCTCGACAGGGGCTCCCTCGAGCAGTACTTC. It yields the protein CASSSLDRGSLEQYF.

V and J are TRBV7-9 and TRBJ1-2; TRBD1 is a possible D gene (6 bases). Germline-derived CDR1 and CDR2 are SEHNR and FQNEAQ (reference sequence). V was cut by 2 bases and J by 4 bases, with 17 bases left in between. The CDR3 has 16 residues. The CDR3 spells CASSLLDIRGIYGYTF. The CDR3 region has the DNA TGTGCCAGCAGCTTACTGGACATCAGGGGAATCTATGGCTACACCTTC.

The V and J genes are TRBV2 and TRBJ1-1, with 8 bases fitting TRBD1. V shed 11 bases, J shed 6 bases, and the junction held 17 bases outside the gene matches. Per the germline V gene, CDR1 is SNHLY and CDR2 is FYNNEI. This CDR3 has 15 residues. The CDR3 reads CAGQDRGRGLAEAFF. Written as DNA, the CDR3 is TGTGCCGGACAAGACAGGGGAAGAGGCCTGGCTGAAGCTTTCTTT.

In its sample, this clone was seen once. The J gene is TRBJ2-7, the V gene TRBV13; 11 bases are a match to TRBD1. There are 14 residues in the CDR3. J gave up 7 bases and V 2 bases, and 4 bases lay outside the gene matches. Looked up from germline, CDR1 is PRHDT and CDR2 is FYEKMQ (reference sequence). The CDR3 protein is CASSLRTGGWEQYF. DNA for the CDR3: TGTGCCAGCAGCTTAAGGACAGGGGGCTGGGAGCAGTACTTC.

The V call is TRBV3-1 (or the pseudogene TRBV3-2), the J call TRBJ2-3, with TRBD2 identical over 15 bases. V shed 4 bases, J shed 5 bases, and the junction held 4 bases outside the gene matches. CDR1 is LGHDT and CDR2 is YNNKEL in the germline V gene (reference sequence). The CDR3 totals 16 residues. The CDR3 reads CASSRGLAGGEDTQYF. The CDR3 nucleotides are TGTGCCAGCAGCCGGGGACTAGCGGGAGGAGAAGATACGCAGTATTTT.

The chain has TRBV24-1 and TRBJ1-4; D unclear. The CDR3 is made up of 13 amino acids. Trimming removed 5 bases at V and 8 bases at J, with 11 bases between. Looked up from germline, CDR1 is KGHDR and CDR2 is SFDVKD. The CDR3, as DNA: TGTGCCACCAGTGTTCGACCGGGGGAAAAACTGTTTTTT. Translation gives CATSVRPGEKLFF.

The J gene is TRBJ1-3, the V gene TRBV29-1; 7 bases are a match to TRBD1. CDR1 SQVTM and CDR2 ANQGSEA come from the germline V gene. The CDR3 extends over 14 amino acids. V lost 3 bases, J lost 0 bases, and 2 bases stayed unmatched. The DNA for the CDR3 is TGCAGCGTTGAGACAGGGTACTCTGGAAACACCATATATTTT. Protein product: CSVETGYSGNTIYF.

V usage is TRBV5-1 and J usage is TRBJ2-1; perhaps TRBD1 as D (6 bases). Germline CDR1 is SGHRS and CDR2 is YFSETQ. Trimming shortened V by 2 bases and J by 4 bases, and 13 bases separated the two germline ends. The CDR3 consists of 15 residues. CDR3 coding DNA: TGCGCCAGCAGCTTAATCCGGGACACTTACAATGAGCAGTTCTTC. Translating it yields CASSLIRDTYNEQFF.

The genes are TRBV6-6 and TRBJ1-5, with TRBD1 as a possible D gene (5 bases). Germline V gene lookup returns CDR1 MNHNY and CDR2 SVGAGI (reference sequence). There are 12 residues in the CDR3. Trimming cost V 6 bases and J 7 bases, with 10 bases left between them. The CDR3 loop is CASRGPEQPQHF. CDR3 nucleotides: TGTGCCAGCAGGGGGCCCGAGCAGCCCCAGCATTTT.

The chain joins TRBV20-1 to TRBJ2-2, with D unclear. Trimming removed 3 bases from V and 5 bases from J, with 16 bases in between. The germline CDR1 and CDR2 sequences are DFQATT and SNEGSKA (reference sequence). The CDR3 is 15 amino acids. CDR3 sequence reads: CSASKSGRVTGELFF. The CDR3 DNA is TGCAGTGCTAGTAAGAGTGGCCGGGTGACCGGGGAGCTGTTTTTT.

The chain has TRBV28 and TRBJ1-4; TRBD1 matches at 11 bases. The junction had 5 bases not matched to a gene; V was cut back by 4 bases and J by 7 bases. Germline V gene sequence: CDR1 MDHEN, CDR2 SYDVKM. The CDR3 runs to 15 residues. DNA of the CDR3: TGTGCCAGCAGTTCCGGACAGGGGGCGCCTGAAAAACTGTTTTTT. Its protein product is CASSSGQGAPEKLFF. Combining the CDR3 with reference TRBV28 and TRBJ1-4 gives the whole variable domain DVKVTQSSRYLVKRTGEKVFLECVQDMDHENMFWYRQDPGLGLRLIYFSYDVKMKEKGDIPEGYSVSREKKERFSLILESASTNQTSMYLCASSSGQGAPEKLFFGSGTQLSVL.